These 11 T cell receptor beta chains originate from one sample sequenced in a study of regulatory T cells in long-lasting Graves disease. The time point is: newly diagnosed GD, antithyroid drugs for less than 3 months. RNA isolated from PBMCs was used to make the TCR library. Arm-PCR of CDR3 regions and iRepertoire HTBI primers were used to build TCR beta libraries. TCRdb re-called the multiplex PCR reads with MiXCR, one entry per CDR3 protein. In the table there are about 430,000 distinct CDR3 sequences, approximately 16% of which are singletons. This sample also appeared in a second study, on T cells in Graves' hyperthyroidism and ophthalmopathy.

Sequenced here: peripheral blood mononuclear cells (PBMCs), sampled at new diagnosis, from a patient treated with antithyroid drugs. These receptors were collected from a woman in her 40s with Graves disease.

The rearrangement links TRBV6-1 to TRBJ2-4; D possibly matches TRBD1 or TRBD2 (5 bases each). V was clipped by 6 bases and J by 0 bases, with 12 bases between them. CDR1 MNHNS and CDR2 SASEGT come from the germline V gene. The CDR3 has 15 residues. The CDR3 DNA follows: TGTGCCAGCAGATCCGGGACCTTAGCCAAAAACATTCAGTACTTC. Translating it yields CASRSGTLAKNIQYF.

In the case of this clonotype: A far more abundant clone sits one base away, making this likely a read error. The chain combines TRBV28 with TRBJ2-7; TRBD1 agrees at 8 bases. The trim removed 6 bases at V and 1 base at J, leaving 5 bases unmatched. CDR3 length: 14 residues. Germline V lookup: CDR1 MDHEN, CDR2 SYDVKM. CDR3 in DNA: TGTGCCAGCAGGGAAGGACAGGGATCCTACGAGCAGTACTTC. Translation gives CASREGQGSYEQYF.

This clonotype turned up a few times. The chain employs TRBV18 and TRBJ2-7; 7 bases line up with TRBD2. This CDR3 contains 16 residues. After removal of 0 bases from V and 4 bases from J, the junction contained 9 bases not matched to a gene. Germline V CDR1 and CDR2: KGHSH, LQKENI. In DNA, the CDR3 is TGTGCCAGCTCACCACCCCGTGGACTAGGACGATACGAGCAGTACTTC. Its translation: CASSPPRGLGRYEQYF.

The CDR3 nucleotides are TGCGCCAGCAGCGATTGGGACAGGGGGCGCCGGAATTCACCCCTCCACTTT. It is translated as CASSDWDRGRRNSPLHF. The genes are TRBV5-1 and TRBJ1-6, with 12 bases lining up with TRBD1. CDR3 length: 17 amino acids. J gave up 7 bases and V 4 bases, and 9 bases lay outside the gene matches. Germline CDR1 reads SGHRS; CDR2 reads YFSETQ.

This clonotype was observed many times. CDR3: CASRPGLTSTDTQYF. As DNA, the CDR3 is TGTGCCAGCAGACCCGGACTAACTAGCACAGATACGCAGTATTTT. V gene TRBV28 combines with J gene TRBJ2-3, with D possibly being TRBD2 (6 bases). This CDR3 contains 15 residues. Deletions cut 6 bases from V and 0 bases from J, with 13 bases between. The germline gives CDR1 MDHEN, CDR2 SYDVKM.

This clonotype was counted many times. V usage is TRBV2 and J usage is TRBJ2-3; 8 nucleotides line up with TRBD2. CDR1 and CDR2 (germline): SNHLY, FYNNEI. J lost 3 bases, V lost 3 bases, and 8 bases had no gene match. CDR3 length: 16 amino acids. The CDR3 sequence: CASSERGAIRTDTQYF. CDR3 in DNA: TGTGCCAGCAGTGAGCGGGGGGCGATAAGGACAGATACGCAGTATTTT.

This clonotype has a single count. This chain links TRBV5-1 with TRBJ2-7; tentative D call: TRBD1 (6 bases). Trimming pared 4 bases from V and 3 bases from J, leaving 20 bases between. Germline V gene sequence: CDR1 SGHRS, CDR2 YFSETQ. The CDR3 length is 16 residues. The CDR3 protein is CASSKNGQWAFYEQYF. The DNA of the CDR3 is TGCGCCAGCAGCAAAAACGGACAGTGGGCTTTCTACGAGCAGTACTTC.

The table lists this clonotype with many counts. The rearrangement joins TRBV12-3 or TRBV12-4 to TRBJ2-5; weak D call: TRBD2 (7 bases). Trimming pared 2 bases from V and 9 bases from J, leaving 10 bases between. The CDR3 has 12 residues. For the CDR3, the DNA is TGTGCCAGCAGTTTAAAAGGGGGGGCCCAGTACTTC. Translation: CASSLKGGAQYF.

Ten or more counts support this clonotype. The J gene is TRBJ1-1, the V gene TRBV12-3 or TRBV12-4; the D gene is possibly TRBD1 (6 bases). The CDR3 totals 16 residues. V lost 3 bases and J 2 bases, leaving 16 bases between the germline ends. The CDR3 loop is CASSFQGLLENTEAFF. For the CDR3, the DNA is TGTGCCAGCAGTTTTCAGGGGTTGCTCGAAAACACTGAAGCTTTCTTT.

V usage is TRBV10-3 and J usage is TRBJ2-1; 11 nucleotides align to TRBD2. J gave up 6 bases and V 4 bases, and 14 bases lay outside the gene matches. The CDR3 length is 18 residues. Germline V gene sequence: CDR1 ENHRY, CDR2 SYGVKD. The CDR3 DNA follows: TGTGCCATCAGTGGGGGAAACCCGACTAGCGGGGTTACCAATGAGCAGTTCTTC. Protein product: CAISGGNPTSGVTNEQFF.

J is TRBJ2-1 and V is TRBV20-1; TRBD2 aligns across 11 bases. Germline trimming cut 0 bases from V and 0 bases from J; bases unmatched to any gene: 13. The CDR3 contains 20 residues. The germline V gene encodes CDR1 DFQATT and CDR2 SNEGSKA (reference sequence). CDR3: CSARDGGLSGRGHSYNEQFF. The DNA for the CDR3 is TGCAGTGCTAGAGACGGGGGGCTTAGCGGGAGGGGACACTCCTACAATGAGCAGTTCTTC.